There are a few counts of the clone carrying this T cell receptor (beta chain). Regarding time point: newly diagnosed GD, antithyroid drugs for less than 3 months. Generation of the TCR library employed RNA extracted from PBMCs. The data belong to a study of regulatory T cells in long-lasting Graves disease. The germline CDR1 and CDR2 sequences are MGHRA and YSYEKL. CDR3 length: 11 amino acids. Trimming removed 1 base from V and 9 bases from J, with 5 bases in between. Through Arm-PCR of CDR3 regions and iRepertoire HTBI primers, TCR beta libraries were built. MiXCR, applied by TCRdb to the multiplex PCR reads, yields one record per CDR3 protein. The sample yields a few hundred thousand distinct CDR3 sequences, approximately 16% seen once. The same data also contributed to another study, on T cells in Graves' hyperthyroidism and ophthalmopathy. That paper adds: HTBI primers were used for first-round RT-PCR of the TCR CDR3.

The starting material was peripheral blood mononuclear cells (PBMCs), obtained at new diagnosis, from a patient treated with antithyroid drugs. This TCR came from a woman between 40 and 55 years old with Graves disease. The chain recombines TRBV4-1 with TRBJ2-3, with D possibly being TRBD2 (5 bases). The CDR3 DNA reads as TGCGCCAGCAGCCAAGGAGGGACGCAGTATTTT. Protein: CASSQGGTQYF.